The following is a TCR beta chain sequence with its context. The sample's time point: peripheral blood 6 weeks after treatment start. The data were taken from a study of PD-L1 blockade in urothelial cancer. Background on the study: Prior chemotherapy in patients spanned 0 to 3 regimens.

The investigators introduced synthetic TCR analog templates into each PCR as spikes. The method was immunoSEQ multiplex PCR; TCRdb's version includes in-frame clones alone and lacks a portion of them. The table includes over 40,000 clones, 85% detected once. V was pared by 2 bases and J by 2 bases, with 9 bases between. Per germline, CDR1 KGHSH and CDR2 LQKENI. This CDR3 region has 14 residues. The specimen comprised PBMCs, sampled around atezolizumab (anti-PD-L1) treatment. The source is a man in his 70s with urothelial cancer. V gene TRBV18 combines with J gene TRBJ1-2; the D gene is possibly TRBD1 (6 bases). The DNA of the CDR3 is TGTGCCAGCTCACCAAGGCAGGGGAACTATGGCTACACCTTC. Its translation: CASSPRQGNYGYTF.